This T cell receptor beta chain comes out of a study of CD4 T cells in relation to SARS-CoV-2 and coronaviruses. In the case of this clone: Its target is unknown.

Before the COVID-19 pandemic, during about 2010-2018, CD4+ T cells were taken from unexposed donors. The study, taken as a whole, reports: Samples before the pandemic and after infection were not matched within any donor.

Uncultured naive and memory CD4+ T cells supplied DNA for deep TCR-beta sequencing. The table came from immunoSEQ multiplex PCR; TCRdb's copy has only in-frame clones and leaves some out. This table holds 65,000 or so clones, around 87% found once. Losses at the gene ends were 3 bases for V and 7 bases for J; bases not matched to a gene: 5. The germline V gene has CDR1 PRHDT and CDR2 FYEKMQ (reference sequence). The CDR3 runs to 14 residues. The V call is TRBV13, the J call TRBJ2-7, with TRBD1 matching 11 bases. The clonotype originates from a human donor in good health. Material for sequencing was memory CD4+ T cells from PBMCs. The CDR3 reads CASSLDRGPAEQYF. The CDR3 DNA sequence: TGTGCCAGCAGCTTGGACAGGGGGCCGGCAGAGCAGTACTTC.